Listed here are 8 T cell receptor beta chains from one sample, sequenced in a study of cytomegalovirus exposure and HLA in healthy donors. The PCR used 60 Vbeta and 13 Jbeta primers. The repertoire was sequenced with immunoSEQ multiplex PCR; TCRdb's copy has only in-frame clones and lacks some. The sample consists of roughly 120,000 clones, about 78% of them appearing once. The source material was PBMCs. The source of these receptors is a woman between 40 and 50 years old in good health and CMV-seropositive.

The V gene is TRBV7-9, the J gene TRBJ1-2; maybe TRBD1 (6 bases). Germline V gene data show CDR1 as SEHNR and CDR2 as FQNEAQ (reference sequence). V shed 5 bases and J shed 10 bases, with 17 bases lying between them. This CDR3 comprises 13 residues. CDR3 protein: CASSRDKPEAYTF. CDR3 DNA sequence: TGTGCCAGCAGCAGGGACAAGCCCGAGGCCTACACCTTC.

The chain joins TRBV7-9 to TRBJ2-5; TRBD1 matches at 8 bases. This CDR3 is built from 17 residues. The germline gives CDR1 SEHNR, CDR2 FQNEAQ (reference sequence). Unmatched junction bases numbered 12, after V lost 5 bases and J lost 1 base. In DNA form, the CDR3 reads TGTGCCAGCAGCCATTCCCGAAGGACAGGGTCCCAAGAGACCCAGTACTTC. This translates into CASSHSRRTGSQETQYF.

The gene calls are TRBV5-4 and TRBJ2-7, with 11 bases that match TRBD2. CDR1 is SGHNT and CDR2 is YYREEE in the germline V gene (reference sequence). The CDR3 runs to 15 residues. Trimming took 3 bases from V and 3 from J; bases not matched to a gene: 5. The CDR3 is CASSSKLAGGYEQYF. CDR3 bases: TGTGCCAGCAGCTCAAAGCTAGCGGGGGGCTACGAGCAGTACTTC.

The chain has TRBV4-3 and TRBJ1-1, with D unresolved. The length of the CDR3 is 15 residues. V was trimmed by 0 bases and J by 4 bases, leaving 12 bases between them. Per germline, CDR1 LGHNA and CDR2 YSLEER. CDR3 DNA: TGCGCCAGCAGCCAAGATCTAACCCCGGGCACTGAAGCTTTCTTT. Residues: CASSQDLTPGTEAFF.

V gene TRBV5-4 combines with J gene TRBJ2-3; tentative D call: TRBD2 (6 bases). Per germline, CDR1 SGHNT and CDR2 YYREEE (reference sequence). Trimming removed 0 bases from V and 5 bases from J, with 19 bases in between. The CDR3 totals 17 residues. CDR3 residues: CASSLAGGAKRGDTQYF. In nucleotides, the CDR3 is TGTGCCAGCAGCTTGGCCGGCGGGGCCAAGCGCGGAGATACGCAGTATTTT.

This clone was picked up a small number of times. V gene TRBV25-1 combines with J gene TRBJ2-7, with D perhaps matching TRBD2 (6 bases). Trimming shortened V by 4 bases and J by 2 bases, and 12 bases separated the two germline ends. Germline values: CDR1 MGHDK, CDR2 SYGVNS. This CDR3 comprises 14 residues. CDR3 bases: TGTGCCAGCAGTGGACGGGACTCCACCTACGAGCAGTACTTC. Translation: CASSGRDSTYEQYF.

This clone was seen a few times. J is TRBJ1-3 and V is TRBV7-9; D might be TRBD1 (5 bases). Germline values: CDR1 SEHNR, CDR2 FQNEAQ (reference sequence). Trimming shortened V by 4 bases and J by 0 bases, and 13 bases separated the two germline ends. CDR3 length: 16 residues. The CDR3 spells CASSSSGLSSGNTIYF. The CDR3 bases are TGTGCCAGCAGCTCATCGGGACTATCCTCTGGAAACACCATATATTTT.

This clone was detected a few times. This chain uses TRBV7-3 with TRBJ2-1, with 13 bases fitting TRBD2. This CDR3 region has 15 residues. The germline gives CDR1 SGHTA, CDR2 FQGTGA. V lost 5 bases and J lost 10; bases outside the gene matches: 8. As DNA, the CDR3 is TGTGCCAGCAGCCCGGGACTAGCGGGGATAAGGGAGCAGTTCTTC. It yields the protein CASSPGLAGIREQFF.